The 29 T cell receptor beta chains in this list originate from one sample, sequenced in a study of shared clonotypes between healthy human individuals. Repertoires were generated with immunoSEQ multiplex PCR, while TCRdb's copy carries only in-frame clones and drops some. Of just over 2,000,000 clones detected, about 95% appear once; the ten largest clones hold 0.9% to 1.3%. Terminally differentiated effector memory CD45RA+ cells were excluded from the naive CD8 cells, which were CD45RO-negative and positively selected for CCR7. Material for sequencing was naive CD8+ T cells sorted from blood. The receptors stem from a man aged 18 to 30 in good health.

This clone showed up just once. The genes are TRBV27 and TRBJ2-7; D is unclear. The CDR3 length is 11 residues. Germline CDR1 is MNHEY and CDR2 is SMNVEV (reference sequence). The germline V and J ends were trimmed by 6 bases and 3 bases, with 6 bases remaining between them. The CDR3 reads CASRRSYEQYF. As DNA, the CDR3 is TGTGCCAGCAGGAGGAGCTACGAGCAGTACTTC.

This chain connects TRBV10-2 to TRBJ2-7; 13 nucleotides match TRBD2. V lost 3 bases to trimming and J lost 2 bases; unmatched junction nucleotides: 10. CDR1 is WSHSY and CDR2 is SAAADI in the germline V gene. CDR3 length equals 18 residues. The CDR3 nucleotides read TGCGCCAGCAGTGAAGTGGGACTAGCGGGACTCGACACCTACGAGCAGTACTTC. This codes for CASSEVGLAGLDTYEQYF.

The chain links TRBV21-1 to TRBJ1-4. TRBV21-1 is a pseudogene locus. This CDR3 region has 21 residues. The CDR3 DNA reads TGTGCACTAATGAGAGGACTCCTTGAGCTTCGAAAACTCGCAACTAATGAAAAACTGTTTTTT. Residues: CALMRGLLELRKLATNEKLFF.

The rearrangement links TRBV19 to TRBJ2-2; unclear D gene. The CDR3 length is 15 residues. V lost 0 bases and J lost 4, with 9 bases in between. Germline lookup yields CDR1 LNHDA and CDR2 SQIVND (reference sequence). CDR3 bases: TGTGCCAGTAGTATAGACCCCTCGCCCACCGGGGAGCTGTTTTTT. Its protein is CASSIDPSPTGELFF.

The chain joins TRBV15 to TRBJ1-1; D gene uncertain. The CDR3 covers 14 residues. Trimming left V 3 bases short and J 4 bases short, with 12 bases between. Germline CDR1 and CDR2: LNHNV and YYDKDF (reference sequence). The CDR3 loop reads CATSRDSVGTEAFF. CDR3 DNA: TGTGCCACCAGCAGGGATAGTGTGGGCACTGAAGCTTTCTTT.

This chain connects TRBV4-1 to TRBJ1-3, with D maybe TRBD1 (6 bases). The germline V gene encodes CDR1 MGHRA and CDR2 YSYEKL. V was cut by 1 base and J by 0 bases, with 10 bases left in between. This CDR3 has 16 amino acids. CDR3 region: CASSQVTGFSGNTIYF. The CDR3, as DNA: TGCGCCAGCAGCCAAGTGACAGGATTCTCTGGAAACACCATATATTTT.

The rearrangement links TRBV4-1 to TRBJ2-1; tentative D call: TRBD2 (5 bases). The CDR3 length is 14 residues. V lost 4 bases, J lost 6 bases, and 13 bases lay in between. CDR1 and CDR2 (germline): MGHRA, YSYEKL. This CDR3 is CASSPLQRTNEQFF. The CDR3 DNA reads TGCGCCAGCAGCCCCTTGCAGCGGACCAATGAGCAGTTCTTC.

The chain recombines TRBV4-3 with TRBJ2-3; D is ambiguous. V was pared by 0 bases and J by 0 bases, with 13 bases between. Per germline, CDR1 LGHNA and CDR2 YSLEER. The CDR3 length is 17 residues. CDR3 sequence: CASSQELAKPSTDTQYF. In nucleotides, the CDR3 is TGCGCCAGCAGCCAAGAGTTGGCAAAACCTAGCACAGATACGCAGTATTTT.

Worth noting for this clone: This specimen includes other DNA sequences encoding the same CDR3. The chain joins TRBV7-9 to TRBJ2-7, with 7 bases matching TRBD1. There are 14 residues in the CDR3. The ends lost 6 bases at V and 0 bases at J; junction bases unmatched: 5. CDR1 is SEHNR and CDR2 is FQNEAQ in the germline V gene (reference sequence). The DNA for the CDR3 is TGTGCCAGCAGTCCGCCAGGGGGCTCCTACGAGCAGTACTTC. It is translated as CASSPPGGSYEQYF. The full variable domain, rest sourced from reference TRBV7-9 and TRBJ2-7, is DTGVSQNPRHKITKRGQNVTFRCDPISEHNRLYWYRQTLGQGPEFLTYFQNEAQLEKSRLLSDRFSAERPKGSFSTLEIQRTEQGDSAMYLCASSPPGGSYEQYFGPGTRLTVT.

V usage is TRBV4-2 and J usage is TRBJ1-5; 8 bases fit TRBD1. The CDR3 sequence is 16 residues long. CDR1 and CDR2 from the germline V gene are LGHNA and YNFKEQ. The trim removed 0 bases at V and 7 bases at J, leaving 8 bases unmatched. The CDR3 is CASSQEHRGTLQPQHF. Written as DNA, the CDR3 is TGTGCCAGCAGCCAAGAACACAGGGGGACCTTGCAGCCCCAGCATTTT.

This clone was recorded a few times. The rearrangement uses TRBV27 and TRBJ1-2; 12 bases agree with TRBD1. V shed 5 bases and J 7 bases; nucleotides not matched to a gene: 5. This CDR3 comprises 14 residues. The germline V gene has CDR1 MNHEY and CDR2 SMNVEV (reference sequence). CDR3 amino acids: CASSPGTGGFGYTF. The CDR3 DNA sequence: TGTGCCAGCAGTCCCGGGACAGGGGGCTTTGGCTACACCTTC.

The chain uses TRBV30 and TRBJ2-7, with 10 bases that match TRBD1. Germline-derived CDR1 and CDR2 are GTSNPN and SVGIG (reference sequence). V lost 3 bases and J lost 2; bases outside the gene matches: 4. The CDR3 is 14 amino acids. CDR3 region: CAWSAGTGAYEQYF. CDR3 in DNA: TGTGCCTGGAGCGCCGGGACAGGGGCCTACGAGCAGTACTTC. The whole variable domain, filled in from reference TRBV30 and TRBJ2-7, reads SQTIHQWPATLVQPVGSPLSLECTVEGTSNPNLYWYRQAAGRGLQLLFYSVGIGQISSEVPQNLSASRPQDRQFILSSKKLLLSDSGFYLCAWSAGTGAYEQYFGPGTRLTVT.

The chain links TRBV27 to TRBJ1-6, with 7 bases identical to TRBD1. CDR1 and CDR2 from the germline V gene are MNHEY and SMNVEV (reference sequence). This CDR3 region has 14 residues. V trimming: 6 bases; J trimming: 4 bases; junction bases outside the gene matches: 3. In DNA, the CDR3 is TGTGCCAGCAGGGGGACAGAGTATAATTCACCCCTCCACTTT. It yields the protein CASRGTEYNSPLHF.

V usage is TRBV6-5 and J usage is TRBJ2-7, with 7 bases identical to TRBD1. The CDR3 has 14 amino acids. CDR1 and CDR2 (germline): MNHEY, SVGAGI. The V segment lost 5 bases and the J segment 3 bases; nucleotides outside the gene matches: 7. Here the CDR3 reads CASSQGQVLYEQYF. CDR3 nucleotide sequence: TGTGCCAGCAGTCAAGGACAGGTACTCTACGAGCAGTACTTC.

This rearrangement joins TRBV2 to TRBJ2-7; D not certain. CDR1 and CDR2 from the germline V gene are SNHLY and FYNNEI. The CDR3 length is 14 residues. V was clipped by 6 bases and J by 2 bases, with 14 bases between them. The CDR3: CASSTSEPPYEQYF. The CDR3 DNA reads as TGTGCCAGCAGCACCTCCGAACCCCCCTACGAGCAGTACTTC.

The chain has TRBV6-1 and TRBJ2-5, with D possibly being TRBD1 (6 bases). Germline V gives CDR1 MNHNS, CDR2 SASEGT. Trimming shortened V by 6 bases and J by 2 bases, and 13 bases separated the two germline ends. The CDR3 is made up of 14 amino acids. The CDR3 spells CASSPQGGQETQYF. As DNA, the CDR3 is TGTGCCAGCAGCCCACAGGGTGGTCAAGAGACCCAGTACTTC.

This clone appeared a single time. The rearrangement uses TRBV7-9 and TRBJ2-4, with D maybe TRBD2 (6 bases). Trimming shortened V by 1 base and J by 0 bases, and 16 bases separated the two germline ends. The germline V gene has CDR1 SEHNR and CDR2 FQNEAQ (reference sequence). The CDR3 has 18 residues. CDR3 coding DNA: TGTGCCAGCAGCTTAGACGGTAAGGGGAGGCTAGCCAAAAACATTCAGTACTTC. Translated, it gives CASSLDGKGRLAKNIQYF. Full variable domain (remainder filled in from reference TRBV7-9 and TRBJ2-4): DTGVSQNPRHKITKRGQNVTFRCDPISEHNRLYWYRQTLGQGPEFLTYFQNEAQLEKSRLLSDRFSAERPKGSFSTLEIQRTEQGDSAMYLCASSLDGKGRLAKNIQYFGAGTRLSVL.

The chain has TRBV6-1 and TRBJ2-7, with D perhaps matching TRBD2 (7 bases). The CDR3 is 15 amino acids. Trimming shortened V by 3 bases and J by 2 bases, and 14 bases separated the two germline ends. Germline V lookup: CDR1 MNHNS, CDR2 SASEGT. The CDR3, as DNA: TGTGCCAGCAGTGACGCCGGGGGGCCAACCTACGAGCAGTACTTC. Residues: CASSDAGGPTYEQYF.

V is TRBV6-5 and J is TRBJ2-1; D unclear. CDR1 is MNHEY and CDR2 is SVGAGI in the germline V gene. V shed 2 bases and J shed 5 bases, with 16 bases lying between them. The CDR3 is 16 residues long. DNA for the CDR3: TGTGCCAGCAGTTACGCGTGGGTGTCTTCCAACAATGAGCAGTTCTTC. It encodes CASSYAWVSSNNEQFF.

Of note for this clone: Other DNA sequences in the same sample also yield this CDR3. The chain has TRBV9 and TRBJ1-6, with D perhaps matching TRBD1 (6 bases). This CDR3 spans 14 amino acids. The germline CDR1 and CDR2 sequences are SGDLS and YYNGEE. V was cut by 2 bases and J by 9 bases, with 12 bases left in between. CDR3 nucleotide sequence: TGTGCCAGCAGCGTGGCGGGGGGCGGTTCACCCCTCCACTTT. Translating gives CASSVAGGGSPLHF.

The V call is TRBV7-9, the J call TRBJ2-1; 8 bases are a match to TRBD2. V was clipped by 2 bases and J by 0 bases; unmatched bases: 9. The CDR3 has 18 residues. CDR1 is SEHNR, CDR2 FQNEAQ, per germline (reference sequence). CDR3 in DNA: TGTGCCAGCAGCTTACGAGCGGGAGATGGGGGCTCCTACAATGAGCAGTTCTTC. Translated, it gives CASSLRAGDGGSYNEQFF.

The rearrangement links TRBV7-9 to TRBJ2-5; 11 positions match TRBD2. From germline, CDR1 is SEHNR and CDR2 FQNEAQ (reference sequence). V gave up 5 bases and J gave up 3 bases; unmatched junction bases: 2. The CDR3 sequence is 14 residues long. The DNA of the CDR3 is TGTGCCAGCAGCAAACTAGCGGGAGAAGAGACCCAGTACTTC. Translation: CASSKLAGEETQYF.

The rearrangement joins TRBV19 to TRBJ1-3, with D uncertain. The V and J ends lost 5 bases and 0 bases respectively, with 11 bases between them. This CDR3 contains 15 residues. The germline V gene encodes CDR1 LNHDA and CDR2 SQIVND (reference sequence). The DNA of the CDR3 is TGTGCCAGTAGTCCTCAAGGGAGCTCTGGAAACACCATATATTTT. This translates into CASSPQGSSGNTIYF.

Written as DNA, the CDR3 is TGTGCCAGCAGCTTCACAGGGGGCTTGGCAGATACGCAGTATTTT. Translation: CASSFTGGLADTQYF. The rearrangement uses TRBV7-3 and TRBJ2-3, with TRBD1 matching 9 bases. Germline V lookup: CDR1 SGHTA, CDR2 FQGTGA. This CDR3 spans 15 amino acids. V lost 3 bases and J lost 4; bases outside the gene matches: 5.

V is TRBV5-4 and J is TRBJ1-1; no firm D call. Germline CDR1 SGHNT, CDR2 YYREEE (reference sequence). The germline V and J ends were trimmed by 4 bases and 3 bases, with 7 bases remaining between them. The CDR3 spans 12 residues. The CDR3 loop reads CASSLEDTEAFF. CDR3 nucleotide sequence: TGTGCCAGCAGCCTGGAAGACACTGAAGCTTTCTTT.

The chain uses TRBV10-1 and TRBJ2-7; D unclear. CDR1 and CDR2 from the germline V gene are WNHNN and SYGVQD (reference sequence). Trimming shortened V by 8 bases and J by 4 bases, and 9 bases separated the two germline ends. The CDR3 sequence is 11 residues long. The CDR3: CASRANYEQYF. The CDR3 DNA reads TGCGCCAGCCGCGCCAATTACGAGCAGTACTTC.

The count of this clone is one. This rearrangement joins TRBV7-9 to TRBJ2-7; either TRBD1 or TRBD2 may fit D (6 bases each). CDR1 and CDR2 from the germline V gene are SEHNR and FQNEAQ (reference sequence). This CDR3 spans 18 amino acids. The V and J ends lost 4 bases and 5 bases respectively, with 27 bases between them. The chain's CDR3 is CASSSPEGVGGKYDEQYF. In nucleotides, the CDR3 is TGTGCCAGCAGCTCCCCCGAGGGGGTAGGGGGGAAGTACGACGAGCAGTACTTC. Variable domain in full (rest from reference TRBV7-9 and TRBJ2-7): DTGVSQNPRHKITKRGQNVTFRCDPISEHNRLYWYRQTLGQGPEFLTYFQNEAQLEKSRLLSDRFSAERPKGSFSTLEIQRTEQGDSAMYLCASSSPEGVGGKYDEQYFGPGTRLTVT.

The chain carries TRBV19 and TRBJ1-4, with 7 bases that match TRBD1. The CDR3 loop spans 13 amino acids. The ends lost 6 bases at V and 6 bases at J; junction bases unmatched: 4. Germline V lookup: CDR1 LNHDA, CDR2 SQIVND (reference sequence). As DNA, the CDR3 is TGTGCCAGTAGAGGCAGGGGGGATGAAAAACTGTTTTTT. Translation: CASRGRGDEKLFF.

This sequence joins TRBV7-9 and TRBJ2-1; the match to TRBD2 covers 7 bases. Germline CDR1 reads SEHNR; CDR2 reads FQNEAQ (reference sequence). This CDR3 comprises 18 residues. Trimming cost V 1 base and J 4 bases; bases outside gene matches: 13. The CDR3 loop is CASSLVGMAGEGYNEQFF. The DNA of the CDR3 is TGTGCCAGCAGCTTAGTAGGGATGGCGGGAGAAGGGTACAATGAGCAGTTCTTC.